This T cell receptor (beta chain) was found in a study of blood T cell repertoires in COVID-19. Study overall: T cells, B-cell-depleted T cells, or PBMCs provided the cDNA or gDNA that served as material.

The CDR3 length is 15 residues. The germline gives CDR1 LNHDA, CDR2 SQIVND (reference sequence). Trimming removed 2 bases from V and 3 bases from J, with 11 bases in between. Methods used by the authors: Estimation of nucleated cell counts relied on the amplification of reference gene primers. The data were produced by immunoSEQ multiplex PCR, yet TCRdb's version contains in-frame clones alone and is incomplete. V and J calls and clone size are those listed in that table; D and trimming were worked out from the DNA. The top ten hold roughly 4.4% of the sample, which has over 65,000 clones, around 90% seen once.

The origin of this receptor is a man in his fifties with active COVID-19. Sequenced sample: peripheral blood. The V gene is TRBV19, the J gene TRBJ2-1, with a weak D call TRBD1 (6 bases). The CDR3 loop is CASSISGVGYNEQFF. The CDR3 nucleotides are TGTGCCAGTAGTATATCAGGGGTAGGCTACAATGAGCAGTTCTTC.